Following are 26 T cell receptor beta chains from one sample sequenced in a study of T-cell memory formation after mild COVID-19. TCRdb redid the calling of the 5' RACE reads with MiXCR, one entry per CDR3 protein. Found here are some 270,000 distinct CDR3 sequences, approximately 15% of them singletons; the top ten hold 2% to 2.5%. The sequencing sample was made of PBMCs or a T cell subset sorted from them (not recorded which). These TCRs come from an adult woman who had mild COVID-19 (a few samples of this study predate the infection). Cell type and time point are not known.

Of note for this clonotype: A much larger clone differs by one base, so this may be a read error. Here the CDR3 DNA reads TGCGCCAGCAGCTTCGTAGATACGCAGTATTTT. Its translation is CASSFVDTQYF. The J gene is TRBJ2-3, the V gene TRBV5-1; D is unresolved. Deletions cut 2 bases from V and 5 bases from J, with 3 bases between. The CDR3 runs to 11 residues. Germline values: CDR1 SGHRS, CDR2 YFSETQ. The full variable domain, its missing parts supplied by reference TRBV5-1 and TRBJ2-3, is KAGVTQTPRYLIKTRGQQVTLSCSPISGHRSVSWYQQTPGQGLQFLFEYFSETQRNKGNFPGRFSGRQFSNSRSEMNVSTLELGDSALYLCASSFVDTQYFGPGTRLTVL.

This chain links TRBV6-5 with TRBJ1-4, with TRBD1 as a possible D gene (6 bases). CDR1 is MNHEY and CDR2 is SVGAGI in the germline V gene. This CDR3 has 14 residues. V was pared by 5 bases and J by 2 bases, with 9 bases between. CDR3 in amino acids: CASSTGFTNEKLFF. The CDR3 DNA reads TGTGCCAGCAGTACAGGGTTCACTAATGAAAAACTGTTTTTT.

This clonotype occurred a few times. The rearrangement uses TRBV7-2 and TRBJ2-1; 7 nucleotides match TRBD2. The CDR3 loop spans 15 amino acids. Germline lookup yields CDR1 SGHTA and CDR2 FQGNSA. V dropped 0 bases and J dropped 8; count of bases not matched to a gene: 7. The CDR3 loop is CASSLAGGPRDEQFF. The DNA of the CDR3 is TGTGCCAGCAGCTTAGCGGGAGGGCCCAGGGATGAGCAGTTCTTC. Full variable domain (rest looked up from reference TRBV7-2 and TRBJ2-1): GAGVSQSPSNKVTEKGKDVELRCDPISGHTALYWYRQSLGQGLEFLIYFQGNSAPDKSGLPSDRFSAERTGGSVSTLTIQRTQQEDSAVYLCASSLAGGPRDEQFFGPGTRLTVL.

V is TRBV4-2 and J is TRBJ1-5; D uncertain. Trimming cost V 4 bases and J 0 bases, with 10 bases left between them. The CDR3 extends over 15 amino acids. The germline V gene encodes CDR1 LGHNA and CDR2 YNFKEQ. DNA of the CDR3: TGTGCCAGCAGCCCCGAGAGGTATAGCAATCAGCCCCAGCATTTT. It is translated as CASSPERYSNQPQHF.

This clonotype turned up a few times. The chain couples TRBV29-1 to TRBJ2-3; TRBD2 matches at 9 bases. V trimming: 6 bases; J trimming: 3 bases; junction bases outside the gene matches: 7. Looked up from germline, CDR1 is SQVTM and CDR2 is ANQGSEA. This CDR3 has 14 amino acids. CDR3 sequence reads: CSVETGLATDTQYF. CDR3 DNA sequence: TGCAGCGTAGAAACGGGACTAGCTACAGATACGCAGTATTTT.

The genes are TRBV7-3 and TRBJ2-1, with 7 positions matching TRBD2. V lost 5 bases, J lost 6 bases, and 10 bases stayed unmatched. The CDR3 covers 15 residues. CDR1 and CDR2 (germline): SGHTA, FQGTGA. CDR3 amino acids: CASSLRGGSVNEQFF. Here the CDR3 DNA reads TGTGCCAGCAGCCTTCGCGGGGGATCCGTCAATGAGCAGTTCTTC.

This clonotype has only a few counts. V usage is TRBV4-1 and J usage is TRBJ2-4; a possible D gene is TRBD1 (5 bases). CDR1 MGHRA and CDR2 YSYEKL come from the germline V gene. This CDR3 has 19 amino acids. Trimming stripped 0 bases from V and 2 bases from J, with 20 bases between. CDR3 loop: CASSQESFSAGNSKNIQYF. The CDR3 bases are TGCGCCAGCAGCCAAGAATCTTTTTCGGCAGGGAATTCCAAAAACATTCAGTACTTC.

In its sample, this clonotype was seen a few times. The genes are TRBV6-5 and TRBJ1-1; D not certain. CDR3 size: 12 residues. Germline V gene lookup returns CDR1 MNHEY and CDR2 SVGAGI. Trimming took 4 bases from V and 1 from J, leaving 4 bases between them. CDR3 nucleotides: TGTGCCAGCAGTTCGCCGAACACTGAAGCTTTCTTT. Translation: CASSSPNTEAFF.

This clonotype was seen a few times. The gene calls are TRBV30 and TRBJ1-1, with 7 bases aligning to TRBD1. V gave up 4 bases and J gave up 1 base; unmatched junction bases: 15. The CDR3 covers 17 residues. Germline V gives CDR1 GTSNPN, CDR2 SVGIG (reference sequence). CDR3 DNA: TGTGCCTGGACTTCCAAGGGGTTGGGACAGAAGAACACTGAAGCTTTCTTT. Translated, it gives CAWTSKGLGQKNTEAFF. Full variable domain (missing parts from reference TRBV30 and TRBJ1-1): SQTIHQWPATLVQPVGSPLSLECTVEGTSNPNLYWYRQAAGRGLQLLFYSVGIGQISSEVPQNLSASRPQDRQFILSSKKLLLSDSGFYLCAWTSKGLGQKNTEAFFGQGTRLTVV.

This clonotype has just a few counts. V gene TRBV29-1 combines with J gene TRBJ1-2, with 7 bases lining up with TRBD1. Per germline, CDR1 SQVTM and CDR2 ANQGSEA. Trimming took 5 bases from V and 6 from J; bases not matched to a gene: 6. The CDR3 runs to 12 residues. Written as DNA, the CDR3 is TGCAGCGTTATGGGACAGCTAAATGGCTACACCTTC. This sequence encodes CSVMGQLNGYTF.

This clonotype occurred a few times. The J gene is TRBJ2-5, the V gene TRBV5-1; 7 nucleotides match TRBD1. J lost 5 bases, V lost 4 bases, and 2 bases had no gene match. In germline, CDR1 is SGHRS, CDR2 YFSETQ. CDR3 length equals 12 residues. The CDR3 nucleotides are TGCGCCAGCAGCACACAGGGGGAGACCCAGTACTTC. Translating it yields CASSTQGETQYF.

This clonotype was found a few times. This chain connects TRBV7-9 to TRBJ1-4, with TRBD1 matching 9 bases. Germline CDR1 SEHNR, CDR2 FQNEAQ (reference sequence). This CDR3 has 16 residues. Trimming at V came to 4 bases and at J to 8 bases, leaving 11 bases not matched to a gene. CDR3 in DNA: TGTGCCAGCAGCTCTGACAGGGGGGCAGTAGGGGAAAAACTGTTTTTT. Its protein is CASSSDRGAVGEKLFF. The full variable domain, in which reference TRBV7-9 and TRBJ1-4 provide the parts outside the CDR3, is DTGVSQNPRHKITKRGQNVTFRCDPISEHNRLYWYRQTLGQGPEFLTYFQNEAQLEKSRLLSDRFSAERPKGSFSTLEIQRTEQGDSAMYLCASSSDRGAVGEKLFFGSGTQLSVL.

V usage is TRBV6-1 and J usage is TRBJ1-1, with TRBD1 matching over 7 bases. V gave up 6 bases and J gave up 1 base; unmatched junction bases: 5. The CDR3 consists of 14 residues. Germline V gives CDR1 MNHNS, CDR2 SASEGT. This CDR3 is CASRWTGENTEAFF. In nucleotides, the CDR3 is TGTGCCAGCAGATGGACAGGAGAGAACACTGAAGCTTTCTTT.

The chain has TRBV5-6 and TRBJ1-2; the D is unclear. V lost 3 bases to trimming and J lost 7 bases, with 7 bases between them. Germline CDR1 is SGHDT and CDR2 is YYEEEE. CDR3 length: 11 residues. The chain's CDR3 is CASSYSGGYTF. In nucleotides, the CDR3 is TGTGCCAGCAGCTACTCTGGTGGCTACACCTTC. The whole variable domain, remainder taken from reference TRBV5-6 and TRBJ1-2, is DAGVTQSPTHLIKTRGQQVTLRCSPKSGHDTVSWYQQALGQGPQFIFQYYEEEERQRGNFPDRFSGHQFPNYSSELNVNALLLGDSALYLCASSYSGGYTFGSGTRLTVV.

V is TRBV5-5 and J is TRBJ2-2, with D uncertain. Germline loops: CDR1 SGHKS, CDR2 YYEKEE (reference sequence). This CDR3 has 15 amino acids. V dropped 0 bases and J dropped 6 bases, with 12 bases sitting between them. The CDR3 bases are TGTGCCAGCAGCTTGGTCCGAGACCCAGCCGGGGAGCTGTTTTTT. This gives the protein CASSLVRDPAGELFF.

Only a few counts were recorded for this clonotype. CDR3 sequence: CASNDRVDGYTF. CDR3 in DNA: TGTGCCAGCAATGACAGGGTCGATGGCTACACCTTC. The V gene is TRBV6-2 or TRBV6-3, the J gene TRBJ1-2, with 7 nucleotides matching TRBD1. Trimming cost V 7 bases and J 6 bases; bases outside gene matches: 5. Germline CDR1 is MNHEY and CDR2 is SVGEGT. The CDR3 consists of 12 residues.

The V and J genes are TRBV19 and TRBJ2-3, with D perhaps TRBD2 (5 bases). The CDR3 has 13 residues. Trimming took off 6 bases at V and 5 bases at J, with 12 bases between the two ends. CDR1 LNHDA and CDR2 SQIVND come from the germline V gene (reference sequence). CDR3 DNA: TGTGCCAGTAGCCGGGGTTGGGTAGATACGCAGTATTTT. Residues: CASSRGWVDTQYF.

The rearrangement uses TRBV5-1 and TRBJ2-7; 8 positions agree with TRBD2. The CDR3 extends over 15 amino acids. Trimming cost V 0 bases and J 7 bases; bases outside gene matches: 9. Germline values: CDR1 SGHRS, CDR2 YFSETQ. The DNA of the CDR3 is TGCGCCAGCAGCTTGGATCTCGGGGGGGCTAAAGAGCAGTACTTC. This gives the protein CASSLDLGGAKEQYF.

This chain connects TRBV5-1 to TRBJ2-1; TRBD2 agrees at 10 bases. CDR3 length equals 16 residues. From germline, CDR1 is SGHRS and CDR2 YFSETQ. V lost 3 bases, J lost 0 bases, and 3 bases stayed unmatched. The CDR3 DNA follows: TGCGCCAGCAGCTACGGACTAGCGGCCTCCTACAATGAGCAGTTCTTC. Amino acid sequence: CASSYGLAASYNEQFF.

The chain joins TRBV7-2 to TRBJ2-7; D may be TRBD1 or TRBD2 (5 bases each). V was clipped by 4 bases and J by 2 bases, with 12 bases between them. The germline CDR1 and CDR2 sequences are SGHTA and FQGNSA. The length of the CDR3 is 14 residues. CDR3 region: CASSSPRGAYEQYF. The CDR3 DNA reads TGTGCCAGCAGCTCCCCCCGAGGGGCCTACGAGCAGTACTTC.

This clonotype was seen only a few times. CDR3 sequence reads: CASSFSGTSHEQYF. The DNA for the CDR3 is TGTGCCAGCAGCTTCTCCGGGACTAGTCACGAGCAGTACTTC. The J gene is TRBJ2-7, the V gene TRBV5-4; TRBD2 aligns across 8 bases. The V gene end was trimmed by 2 bases and the J gene end by 5 bases; junction bases not matched to a gene: 6. The CDR3 runs to 14 residues. CDR1 is SGHNT and CDR2 is YYREEE in the germline V gene (reference sequence).

The chain has TRBV6-6 and TRBJ1-2; D unresolved. V was clipped by 4 bases and J by 8 bases, with 5 bases between them. CDR1 MNHNY and CDR2 SVGAGI come from the germline V gene (reference sequence). CDR3 length equals 10 residues. The CDR3 coding sequence is TGTGCCAGCAGTTCGGAGGGCTACACCTTC. Translated: CASSSEGYTF.

This clonotype has only a few counts. V gene TRBV5-1 combines with J gene TRBJ2-4, with D perhaps assigned TRBD1 or TRBD2 (5 bases each). This CDR3 is built from 13 residues. The germline V gene encodes CDR1 SGHRS and CDR2 YFSETQ. Trimming shortened V by 5 bases and J by 7 bases, and 13 bases separated the two germline ends. CDR3 amino acids: CASRLDWGNIQYF. CDR3 nucleotides: TGCGCCAGCAGACTGGATTGGGGGAACATTCAGTACTTC.

This sequence joins TRBV20-1 and TRBJ2-2; either TRBD1 or TRBD2 may fit D (5 bases each). Germline-derived CDR1 and CDR2 are DFQATT and SNEGSKA (reference sequence). The V end was cut by 3 bases, the J end by 5 bases, with 13 bases between. The CDR3 is made up of 14 amino acids. The DNA for the CDR3 is TGCAGTGCTAGGGGGGTTGGCGGGACCGGGGAGCTGTTTTTT. Translation gives CSARGVGGTGELFF.

CDR3 amino acids: CASKSRDSTDTQYF. CDR3 DNA: TGTGCCAGCAAGAGCAGGGATAGCACAGATACGCAGTATTTT. V is TRBV6-5 and J is TRBJ2-3; TRBD1 is a possible D gene (5 bases). This CDR3 region has 14 residues. Germline CDR1 reads MNHEY; CDR2 reads SVGAGI. Trimming removed 7 bases at V and 0 bases at J, with 11 bases between.

This clonotype has only a few counts. The rearrangement joins TRBV4-1 to TRBJ2-5, with 9 bases fitting TRBD2. Germline CDR1 reads MGHRA; CDR2 reads YSYEKL. After removal of 4 bases from V and 4 bases from J, the junction contained 7 bases not matched to a gene. The CDR3 length is 15 residues. The CDR3 region has the DNA TGCGCCAGCAGCCGATTAGCGGGGGATCGAGAGACCCAGTACTTC. Translation: CASSRLAGDRETQYF.